One T cell receptor (beta chain) is described in this entry. Its target is not known. Sequencing was performed with immunoSEQ multiplex PCR; in TCRdb, only in-frame clones are kept and a portion is missing. The table includes approximately 10,000 clones, over 90% detected once. The germline V gene encodes CDR1 SGHDT and CDR2 YYEEEE. V was shortened by 3 bases and J by 8 bases, with 16 bases between the two germline ends. CDR3 size: 14 residues. The sample originates from a study of T cells in localized non-small cell lung cancer. General observations from the study: Multi-region tumor sequencing was not done, so intratumor heterogeneity could not be excluded.

This TCR came from a male donor older than 55 with stage III lung adenocarcinoma. The rearrangement uses TRBV5-6 and TRBJ2-3; D is perhaps TRBD1 (6 bases). The sequences come from peripheral blood, collected before any cancer treatment. CDR3 sequence: CASSSTGALGTQYF. The DNA for the CDR3 is TGTGCCAGCAGCTCGACAGGCGCCCTCGGTACGCAGTATTTT.